The TCR beta chain under discussion was sequenced for a study of blood T cell repertoires in COVID-19. Assay used: immunoSEQ multiplex PCR; TCRdb lists only in-frame clones, some missing. The table records more than 110,000 clones, roughly 83% of them present only once. The V gene's germline CDR1 is MDHEN and CDR2 SYDVKM. The CDR3 runs 12 residues. With V trimmed by 5 bases and J by 9 bases, 3 bases remained unmatched. The clonotype originates from a man aged 35 to 55 with acute COVID-19. The chain links TRBV28 to TRBJ2-1; 8 bases are shared with TRBD2. The specimen was PBMCs or T cells enriched from blood (not recorded which). The CDR3 sequence: CASSLGGGEQFF. For the CDR3, the DNA is TGTGCCAGCAGTCTCGGGGGGGGTGAGCAGTTCTTC.